This entry features one T cell receptor beta chain sequence. This clonotype was recorded many times. This receptor's antigen is unknown. Per-base qualities were not stored, and no clone one base away is much larger. The TCR beta CDR3 regions were amplified from RNA transcripts. For the first round of RT-PCR on the TCR CDR3, the HTBI primer set was used together with the Qiagen OneStep RT-PCR kit. Libraries were constructed in a second round of multiplex PCR, after which size selection and purification were carried out. Sequencing of the libraries was done on an Illumina HiSeq2000 using paired-end 100 bp reads. Turning to the authors' computational methods: SOAPnuke was used to process the raw data, with reads discarded if the reads contained adapters or uncalled bases, had a mean Phred below 15, or lacked an exact constant-primer or identifier match. COPE v1.2.5 was used to merge high-quality paired reads, and clonotypes were defined as unique nucleotide sequences. MiTCR v1.1 was used to align clonotypes to the IMGT TRBV, TRBD and TRBJ reference segments. Only V-J combinations with frequency above 0.0001, covering about 99% of repertoires, were analysed. A TCS score was defined as the ratio between F50 (clonal expansion) and ExV (chaos), using BLOSUM62-based TCRdist between CDR3 peptides within each V-J. Welch's t-statistics and random forest reduced 450 to 600 V-J features to under 15, which were used in a naive Bayes classifier (R e1071). Clones were called with MiXCR by TCRdb after fastp trimmed the public reads at Q25, and only in-frame beta chains were retained. Each record represents a unique CDR3 protein, reported with the most common genes and DNA among its rows. The V and J calls follow TCRdb's processing rather than the paper's. This sample gives fewer than 800,000 distinct CDR3 sequences in total; roughly 15% of them show up just once. Jointly, the top ten make up under 10% of the sample.

Graves' hyperthyroidism was defined as stable when no progression to ophthalmopathy occurred over 18 months of follow-up. The hyperthyroidism patients were between 18 and 65 years old and newly diagnosed, with a disease duration of less than 2 months. Any patient with an uncontrolled infection, another autoimmune disease, pregnancy or lactation was excluded. Diagnoses relied on clinical symptoms, serum thyroxine and TRAb, thyroid ultrasound and orbital computed tomography. PBMCs were separated from roughly 9.6 ml of fresh peripheral blood using Ficoll-Paque density gradient centrifugation. Trizol reagent was used to extract total RNA, and RNA quality was then checked on an Agilent 2100 Bioanalyzer. The sample belongs to a study of T cells in Graves' hyperthyroidism and ophthalmopathy (dated 2019 in TCRdb). For the wider study: Peripheral blood was sampled at the time of initial diagnosis, prior to any treatment. To identify TCR V-J signatures that set the groups apart, the researchers used a discovery cohort of about a hundred patients, made up of about 44 with Graves' ophthalmopathy and 57 with stable Graves' hyperthyroidism. Whether ophthalmopathy could be predicted prospectively was tested in an independent validation cohort made up of roughly 19 hyperthyroidism patients plus 17 patients who later progressed to ophthalmopathy. For training and testing, the roughly 97 patients in the discovery cohort were randomly divided in a 7:3 ratio. Thyroid tissue and blood T-cell repertoires from about 6 Graves' hyperthyroidism patients were also compared in the study. After sampling, hyperthyroidism patients received methimazole starting at 30 mg daily, and ophthalmopathy patients received high-dose intravenous methylprednisolone. TCR Vbeta CDR3 sequencing of roughly 140 peripheral blood samples (approximately 44 ophthalmopathy, under 80 hyperthyroidism and roughly 17 progressor patients) is reported in the paper.

Study-level results and caveats: A model built on a 13 V-J signature distinguished ophthalmopathy from stable hyperthyroidism, reaching about 88% sensitivity and 81.08% specificity in cross-validation and 80%/75% in testing. No statistical method was used to fix the sample size in advance, and group allocation was not hidden from the investigators. Most expanded thyroid clonotypes (frequency above 0.001) were also detected in blood, suggesting blood repertoires may reflect thyroid immune responses. During validation, the model predicted progression to ophthalmopathy a median of about 6.3 months ahead of onset, with approximately 71% sensitivity and 72% to 85% specificity.

CDR1 and CDR2 are drawn from the germline V gene (reference sequence): PRHDT, FYEKMQ. Taken from cysteine to phenylalanine, the CDR3 has 12 residues. Just the 36-base CDR3 DNA is kept, in frame starting at base 1. The germline ends are 9 bases apart after V is trimmed by 3 bases and J by 6 bases. The source is a man between 18 and 35 years old with Graves' hyperthyroidism. Specimen: blood. The chain joins TRBV13 to TRBJ2-7; the D gene assignment is ambiguous. The CDR3 protein: CASSFEGIEQYF. The nucleotides are TGTGCCAGCAGCTTCGAAGGTATCGAGCAGTACTTC.